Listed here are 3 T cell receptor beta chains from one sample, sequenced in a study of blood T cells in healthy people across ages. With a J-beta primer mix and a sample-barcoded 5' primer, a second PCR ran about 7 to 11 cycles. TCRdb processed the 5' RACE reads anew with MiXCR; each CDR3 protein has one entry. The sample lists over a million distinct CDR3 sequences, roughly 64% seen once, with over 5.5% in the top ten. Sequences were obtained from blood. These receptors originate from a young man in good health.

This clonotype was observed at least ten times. CDR3 in DNA: TGTGCCAGCAGCTTAGCTAGCGGGAGCTCCTACGAGCAGTACTTC. Translation gives CASSLASGSSYEQYF. This chain links TRBV7-2 with TRBJ2-7, with 9 bases fitting TRBD2. The germline V gene has CDR1 SGHTA and CDR2 FQGNSA. The CDR3 loop spans 15 amino acids. V dropped 0 bases and J dropped 0; count of bases not matched to a gene: 0.

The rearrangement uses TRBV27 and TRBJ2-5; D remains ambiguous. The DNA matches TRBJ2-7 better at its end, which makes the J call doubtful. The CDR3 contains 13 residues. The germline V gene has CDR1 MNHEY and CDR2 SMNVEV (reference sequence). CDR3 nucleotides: TGTGCCAGCAGTCCAAGGGTCTTAGGCGAGCAGTACTTC. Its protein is CASSPRVLGEQYF.

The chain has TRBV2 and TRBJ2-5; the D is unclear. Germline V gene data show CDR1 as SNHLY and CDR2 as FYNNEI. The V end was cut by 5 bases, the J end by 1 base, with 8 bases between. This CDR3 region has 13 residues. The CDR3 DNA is TGTGCCAGCAGTAGACTCCTCCAAGAGACCCAGTACTTC. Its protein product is CASSRLLQETQYF.